This T cell receptor beta chain was captured in a study of Graves' ophthalmopathy and Graves' hyperthyroidism. Study outcomes and limitations: Ophthalmopathy cases were distinguished from stable hyperthyroidism by a 13-signature model, reaching over 85% sensitivity and approximately 83% specificity.

As the template, RNA transcripts were used to amplify TCR beta CDR3 regions. HTBI-primed RT-PCR formed the first round, and a multiplex PCR formed the second. TCRdb redid the calling of the multiplex PCR reads with MiXCR, one entry per CDR3 protein. The table lists 500,000 to 700,000 distinct CDR3 sequences, 20% to 25% of them singletons, with approximately 7% in the top ten. As concerns this clonotype: Its antigen is unknown.

The V and J ends lost 6 bases and 7 bases respectively, with 9 bases between them. CDR3 length: 11 amino acids. Germline values: CDR1 MNHEY, CDR2 SVGEGT. The V gene is TRBV6-2 or TRBV6-3, the J gene TRBJ1-2; D may be TRBD1 (5 bases). Sequenced material: peripheral blood. The TCR comes from a woman aged 18-30 years with stable Graves' hyperthyroidism. Some clones in this sample may be carry-over from other donors' samples. The CDR3 sequence: CASRRGRGYTF. The CDR3 bases are TGTGCCAGCAGAAGGGGACGTGGCTACACCTTC.